Listed below are T cell receptor beta chains from one sample, sequenced in a study of blood T cell repertoires in COVID-19. Sequencing was performed with immunoSEQ multiplex PCR; in TCRdb, only in-frame clones are kept and a portion is missing. The sample has approximately 350,000 clones, approximately 88% seen once. The sample was peripheral blood. These TCRs come from a man between 40 and 49 years old with acute or convalescent COVID-19. Both conserved end residues are part of each CDR3. The order of the fields is D gene, clone size, J gene, V gene, CDR3 protein, CDR3 DNA. A D gene is named only where the DNA matches it firmly. Clone size is stated in some rows and not others, as once, few, many or a class when expanded.

D gene: -
clone size: -
J gene: TRBJ2-6
V gene: TRBV30
CDR3 protein: CAILSGANVLTF
CDR3 DNA: TGTGCCATCCTATCTGGGGCCAACGTCCTGACTTTC

D gene: TRBD1
clone size: -
J gene: TRBJ2-7
V gene: TRBV11-2
CDR3 protein: CASSFQGAYEQYF
CDR3 DNA: TGTGCCAGCAGCTTCCAGGGGGCCTACGAGCAGTACTTC

D gene: -
clone size: -
J gene: TRBJ1-1
V gene: TRBV7-9
CDR3 protein: CASSPTGMGSKAFF
CDR3 DNA: TGTGCCAGCAGCCCTACTGGAATGGGCTCGAAAGCTTTCTTT

D gene: TRBD2
clone size: -
J gene: TRBJ2-1
V gene: TRBV5-4
CDR3 protein: CASSVMGLAGQNEQFF
CDR3 DNA: TGTGCCAGCAGCGTTATGGGACTAGCGGGCCAGAATGAGCAGTTCTTC

D gene: -
clone size: once
J gene: TRBJ1-2
V gene: TRBV6-1
CDR3 protein: CASSESGHGYTF
CDR3 DNA: TGTGCCAGCAGTGAAAGTGGGCATGGCTACACCTTC

D gene: TRBD1
clone size: -
J gene: TRBJ2-5
V gene: TRBV6-6
CDR3 protein: CASSPGGTGGSETQYF
CDR3 DNA: TGTGCCAGCAGTCCTGGTGGGACAGGGGGCTCAGAGACCCAGTACTTC

D gene: -
clone size: -
J gene: TRBJ2-5
V gene: TRBV12-3/TRBV12-4
CDR3 protein: CASLGGSRETQYF
CDR3 DNA: TGTGCCAGCCTTGGGGGGAGTCGAGAGACCCAGTACTTC

D gene: -
clone size: -
J gene: TRBJ1-1
V gene: TRBV9
CDR3 protein: CASSGPDSALEAFF
CDR3 DNA: TGTGCCAGCAGCGGACCGGACAGCGCCCTTGAAGCTTTCTTT

D gene: TRBD2
clone size: -
J gene: TRBJ2-1
V gene: TRBV9
CDR3 protein: CASSAPRSGRANEQFF
CDR3 DNA: TGTGCCAGCAGCGCCCCCCGGAGCGGGAGGGCAAATGAGCAGTTCTTC

D gene: TRBD1
clone size: -
J gene: TRBJ1-1
V gene: TRBV27
CDR3 protein: CASSVGRTGPTFF
CDR3 DNA: TGTGCCAGCAGTGTCGGAAGGACAGGGCCGACTTTCTTT

D gene: -
clone size: -
J gene: TRBJ2-1
V gene: TRBV7-6
CDR3 protein: CASSSTSSASSYNEQFF
CDR3 DNA: TGTGCCAGCAGCTCGACGTCTAGCGCAAGCTCCTACAATGAGCAGTTCTTC

D gene: -
clone size: -
J gene: TRBJ1-3
V gene: TRBV7-9
CDR3 protein: CASSLVYSGNTIYF
CDR3 DNA: TGTGCCAGCAGCTTAGTCTACTCTGGAAACACCATATATTTT

D gene: -
clone size: -
J gene: TRBJ1-5
V gene: TRBV19
CDR3 protein: CASTSRGSNQPQHF
CDR3 DNA: TGTGCCAGTACATCCAGGGGAAGCAATCAGCCCCAGCATTTT

D gene: TRBD1
clone size: -
J gene: TRBJ1-6
V gene: TRBV7-9
CDR3 protein: CASSLTGGDSPLHF
CDR3 DNA: TGTGCCAGCAGCCTGACAGGGGGAGATTCACCCCTCCACTTT

D gene: -
clone size: once
J gene: TRBJ2-7
V gene: TRBV4-3
CDR3 protein: CASSQGVTPRSSYEQYF
CDR3 DNA: TGCGCCAGCAGCCAAGGGGTGACCCCTAGGAGCTCCTACGAGCAGTACTTC

D gene: -
clone size: -
J gene: TRBJ2-1
V gene: TRBV2
CDR3 protein: CASSEPLSSYNEQFF
CDR3 DNA: TGTGCCAGCAGTGAACCTCTAAGCTCCTACAATGAGCAGTTCTTC

D gene: TRBD2
clone size: few
J gene: TRBJ2-1
V gene: TRBV10-3
CDR3 protein: CAISAGTSGLDEQFF
CDR3 DNA: TGTGCCATCAGTGCCGGGACTAGCGGCCTCGATGAGCAGTTCTTC

D gene: TRBD1
clone size: many
J gene: TRBJ1-1
V gene: TRBV7-9
CDR3 protein: CASSSTYGDRDTEAFF
CDR3 DNA: TGTGCCAGCAGCTCCACCTATGGGGACAGGGACACTGAAGCTTTCTTT

D gene: -
clone size: -
J gene: TRBJ1-5
V gene: TRBV27
CDR3 protein: CASSFRTGGNQPQHF
CDR3 DNA: TGTGCCAGCAGTTTCCGGACGGGGGGCAATCAGCCCCAGCATTTT

D gene: TRBD1
clone size: -
J gene: TRBJ1-1
V gene: TRBV30
CDR3 protein: CAWSGQGFTEAFF
CDR3 DNA: TGTGCCTGGAGCGGACAGGGTTTCACTGAAGCTTTCTTT

D gene: TRBD2
clone size: -
J gene: TRBJ2-1
V gene: TRBV12-5
CDR3 protein: CASGSPLAGGPKNEQFF
CDR3 DNA: TGTGCTAGTGGTTCGCCACTAGCGGGAGGGCCTAAGAATGAGCAGTTCTTC

D gene: TRBD1
clone size: many
J gene: TRBJ2-5
V gene: TRBV5-1
CDR3 protein: CASSLAYRGVQETQYF
CDR3 DNA: TGCGCCAGCAGCTTGGCTTACAGGGGGGTCCAAGAGACCCAGTACTTC

D gene: TRBD1
clone size: -
J gene: TRBJ1-2
V gene: TRBV6-5
CDR3 protein: CASSYSGQDLNYGYTF
CDR3 DNA: TGTGCCAGCAGTTACTCGGGACAGGATTTGAACTATGGCTACACCTTC

D gene: -
clone size: -
J gene: TRBJ1-4
V gene: TRBV3-1/TRBV3-2
CDR3 protein: CASSGRNEKLFF
CDR3 DNA: TGTGCCAGCAGCGGGCGAAATGAAAAACTGTTTTTT

D gene: -
clone size: -
J gene: TRBJ2-2
V gene: TRBV4-3
CDR3 protein: CASSQGQQNTGELFF
CDR3 DNA: TGCGCCAGCAGCCAAGGACAGCAGAACACCGGGGAGCTGTTTTTT

D gene: -
clone size: -
J gene: TRBJ2-3
V gene: TRBV7-9
CDR3 protein: CASSSPYRSSTDTQYF
CDR3 DNA: TGTGCCAGCAGCTCCCCCTATCGGTCTAGCACAGATACGCAGTATTTT

D gene: TRBD2
clone size: -
J gene: TRBJ2-6
V gene: TRBV4-1
CDR3 protein: CASSQVAGSSGANVLTF
CDR3 DNA: TGCGCCAGCAGCCAGGTAGCGGGGTCCTCTGGGGCCAACGTCCTGACTTTC

D gene: -
clone size: -
J gene: TRBJ1-2
V gene: TRBV3-1/TRBV3-2
CDR3 protein: CASSQRYGYTF
CDR3 DNA: TGTGCCAGCAGCCAACGCTATGGCTACACCTTC

D gene: TRBD1
clone size: -
J gene: TRBJ1-2
V gene: TRBV19
CDR3 protein: CASSSPGTVDGYTF
CDR3 DNA: TGTGCCAGTAGTAGTCCCGGGACAGTGGATGGCTACACCTTC

D gene: -
clone size: -
J gene: TRBJ2-2
V gene: TRBV7-3
CDR3 protein: CASSNGGGYGIGELFF
CDR3 DNA: TGTGCCAGCAGCAACGGCGGGGGCTATGGTATCGGGGAGCTGTTTTTT

D gene: TRBD2
clone size: -
J gene: TRBJ2-7
V gene: TRBV27
CDR3 protein: CASSLYGLAGVYEQYF
CDR3 DNA: TGTGCCAGCAGTTTATACGGCCTAGCGGGAGTGTACGAGCAGTACTTC

D gene: TRBD1
clone size: -
J gene: TRBJ1-2
V gene: TRBV7-2
CDR3 protein: CASSLVGTGAKVYTF
CDR3 DNA: TGTGCCAGCAGCTTAGTTGGGACAGGGGCGAAAGTCTACACCTTC

D gene: TRBD2
clone size: once
J gene: TRBJ2-7
V gene: TRBV3-1/TRBV3-2
CDR3 protein: CASSSPGGPYEQYF
CDR3 DNA: TGTGCCAGCAGCTCCCCGGGAGGGCCTTACGAGCAGTACTTC

D gene: TRBD1
clone size: -
J gene: TRBJ2-7
V gene: TRBV5-1
CDR3 protein: CASSLGGTEHEQYF
CDR3 DNA: TGCGCCAGCAGCTTGGGAGGGACAGAACACGAGCAGTACTTC

D gene: -
clone size: -
J gene: TRBJ1-1
V gene: TRBV10-3
CDR3 protein: CAIRGGVRTEAFF
CDR3 DNA: TGTGCCATCAGGGGGGGGGTCCGCACTGAAGCTTTCTTT

D gene: TRBD1
clone size: -
J gene: TRBJ1-6
V gene: TRBV5-8
CDR3 protein: CASSRGMTGGTYSPLHF
CDR3 DNA: TGTGCCAGCAGCCGAGGGATGACAGGGGGCACTTATTCACCCCTCCACTTT

D gene: TRBD2
clone size: -
J gene: TRBJ2-7
V gene: TRBV18
CDR3 protein: CASSPSLAGEYEQYF
CDR3 DNA: TGTGCCAGCTCACCAAGTCTAGCGGGAGAGTATGAGCAGTACTTC